This T cell receptor (beta chain) emerged from a study of T cell repertoires in cytomegalovirus infection. Study-wide results and limits: The ex vivo response showed dominance by HLA-C-restricted CMV-specific TCR beta clonotypes.

TCRdb analysed the reads with MiXCR anew, one entry per CDR3 protein. The table has about 300,000 distinct CDR3 sequences, around 9.1% seen once. This clonotype has ten or more counts. Its target is unknown. CDR1 is MNHEY, CDR2 SVGAGI, per germline. This CDR3 has 15 residues. V dropped 4 bases and J dropped 2 bases, with 14 bases sitting between them. The clonotype comes from a human donor in good health (CMV status not recorded). Some clones in this sample may be carry-over from other donors' samples. The sample taken for sequencing was PBMCs. The chain couples TRBV6-5 to TRBJ2-5; D is possibly TRBD2 (6 bases). The CDR3 DNA reads TGTGCCAGCAGTTTTACTCCCGGACTACAAGAGACCCAGTACTTC. Its protein is CASSFTPGLQETQYF.